The present entry profiles one TCR beta chain with its context. Its antigen is not yet known. The sample holds no much larger clone one base away, and base qualities are not on file. Separate from the approximately 700-subject first cohort, the validation cohort of 95 to 150 subjects was the group to which the donors belonged. Library prep was done by the immunoSEQ multiplex PCR assay. Per the authors' processing: To diagnose cytomegalovirus status from the catalog of TCR beta chain sequences, a statistical classification framework was built. Imported from immuneACCESS, the table was reduced by TCRdb to in-frame sequences with V and J called. These copies leave out some clones; in studies compared against another copy, an unresolved V gene accounts for under half, and the cause of the remainder is not known. That table is the source of V, J and clone size, and D and trimming were worked out from the DNA. Present in this sample are around 300,000 clones, 70% to 90% of which were seen just once. Jointly, the top ten make up roughly 1% of the sample.

This record belongs to a study of cytomegalovirus exposure and HLA in healthy donors (dated by TCRdb to 2017 to 2019). Regarding the study in general: The 650 to 800 repertoires of the first cohort and the approximately 110 validation repertoires were produced on the same platform, according to a later analysis. The study aimed to test whether cataloging public T cell receptors could reveal signatures of past pathogen exposure. A separate validation cohort of 90 to 150 different subjects was used in addition to the 666-subject first cohort. The study combined high-throughput TCR immunosequencing, statistical association of individual TCRs with disease status, and machine learning to predict cytomegalovirus infection status.

Beyond this particular receptor, the publication reports: The study listed 164 TCR beta chains as associated with cytomegalovirus. In a later analysis, TCRs clustered in the first cohort were found to also tend to co-occur in the 120 or so validation repertoires, with about 94% of cluster scores above 0. The authors suggested that the approach could potentially be extended to other disease states and immunological phenotypes. Cytomegalovirus status was reported to be diagnosed by the classifier with high specificity and sensitivity in both the original and validation cohorts. A later analysis had no HLA typing for the validation cohort, so co-occurrence there was scored across all 110 or so repertoires. In vitro tests confirmed that three of the cytomegalovirus-associated TCR beta chains recognize cytomegalovirus antigens. While some public TCRs were present in many individuals, most TCR sequences turned up only very rarely across donors.

Specimen: PBMCs. This receptor was identified in a woman in her late teens or twenties in good health and CMV-seronegative.

The DNA sequence is TGTGCTAGTGGTTTGGTACGGAGCGGCGGTTCCGAGCAGTACTTC. This encodes CASGLVRSGGSEQYF. The chain is made from TRBV12-5 and TRBJ2-7; possibly the D gene is TRBD2, per 5 matching bases. For CDR1 and CDR2, the germline V gene lists LGHNT and FRNRAP. The trim is 0 bases for V and 6 bases for J, with a gap of 15 bases between the germline ends. The CDR3, from cysteine to phenylalanine, totals 15 residues. Solely the CDR3 DNA is kept, with 45 bases framed from the first base.